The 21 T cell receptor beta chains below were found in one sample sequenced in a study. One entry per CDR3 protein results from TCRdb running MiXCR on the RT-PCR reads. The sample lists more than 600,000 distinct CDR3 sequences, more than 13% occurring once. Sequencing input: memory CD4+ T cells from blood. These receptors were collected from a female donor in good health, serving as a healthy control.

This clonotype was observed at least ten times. This CDR3 is CASSYPRGQGYNEQFF. The CDR3 nucleotides are TGTGCCAGCAGTTACCCCAGGGGACAGGGCTACAATGAGCAGTTCTTC. This chain links TRBV6-2 or TRBV6-3 with TRBJ2-1; 9 positions agree with TRBD1. Germline trimming cut 2 bases from V and 3 bases from J; bases unmatched to any gene: 5. The CDR3 spans 16 residues. The germline V gene has CDR1 MNHEY and CDR2 SVGEGT.

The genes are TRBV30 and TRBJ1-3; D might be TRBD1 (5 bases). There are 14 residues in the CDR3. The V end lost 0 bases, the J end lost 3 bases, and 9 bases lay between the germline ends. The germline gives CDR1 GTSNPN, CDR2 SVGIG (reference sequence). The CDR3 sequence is CAWSVWGVGNTIYF. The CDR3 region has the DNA TGTGCCTGGAGTGTTTGGGGGGTTGGAAACACCATATATTTT.

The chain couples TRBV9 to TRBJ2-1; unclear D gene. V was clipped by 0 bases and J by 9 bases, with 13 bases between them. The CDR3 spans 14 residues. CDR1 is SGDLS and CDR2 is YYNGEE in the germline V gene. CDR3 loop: CASSVDPVGGEQFF. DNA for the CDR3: TGTGCCAGCAGCGTAGATCCCGTGGGTGGTGAGCAGTTCTTC.

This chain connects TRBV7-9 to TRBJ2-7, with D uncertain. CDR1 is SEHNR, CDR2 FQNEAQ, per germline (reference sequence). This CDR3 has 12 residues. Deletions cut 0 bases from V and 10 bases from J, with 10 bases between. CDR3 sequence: CASSLADGLQYF. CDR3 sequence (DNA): TGTGCCAGCAGCTTAGCGGACGGCCTACAGTACTTC.

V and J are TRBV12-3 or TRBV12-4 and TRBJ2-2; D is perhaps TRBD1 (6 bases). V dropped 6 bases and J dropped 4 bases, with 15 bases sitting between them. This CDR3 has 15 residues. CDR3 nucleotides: TGTGCCAGCAGATGGACAGTCTCCAGCACCGGGGAGCTGTTTTTT. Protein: CASRWTVSSTGELFF.

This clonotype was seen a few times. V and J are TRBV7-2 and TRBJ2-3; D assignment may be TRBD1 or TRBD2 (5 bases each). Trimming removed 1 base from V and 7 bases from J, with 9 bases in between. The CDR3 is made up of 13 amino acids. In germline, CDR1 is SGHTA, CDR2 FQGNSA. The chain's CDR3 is CASSLDEGHTQYF. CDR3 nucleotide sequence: TGTGCCAGCAGCTTAGATGAGGGGCATACGCAGTATTTT.

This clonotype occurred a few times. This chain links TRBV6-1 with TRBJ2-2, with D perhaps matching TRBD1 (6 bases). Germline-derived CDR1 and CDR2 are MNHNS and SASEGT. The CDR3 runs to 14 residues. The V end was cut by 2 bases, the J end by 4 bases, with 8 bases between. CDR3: CASSELQGTGELFF. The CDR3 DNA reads TGTGCCAGCAGTGAATTACAGGGCACCGGGGAGCTGTTTTTT.

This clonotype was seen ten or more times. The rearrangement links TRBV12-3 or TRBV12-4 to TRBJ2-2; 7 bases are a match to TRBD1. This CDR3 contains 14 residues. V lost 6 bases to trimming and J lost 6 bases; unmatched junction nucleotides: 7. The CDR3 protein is CASSLQGKAGELFF. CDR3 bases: TGTGCCAGCAGCTTACAGGGGAAGGCCGGGGAGCTGTTTTTT.

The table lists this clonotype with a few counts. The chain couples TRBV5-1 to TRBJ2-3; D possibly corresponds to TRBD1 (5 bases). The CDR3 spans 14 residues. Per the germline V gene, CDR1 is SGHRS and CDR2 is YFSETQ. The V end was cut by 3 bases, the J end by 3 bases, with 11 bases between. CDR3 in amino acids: CASSSGMGTDTQYF. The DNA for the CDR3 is TGCGCCAGCAGCTCAGGGATGGGGACAGATACGCAGTATTTT.

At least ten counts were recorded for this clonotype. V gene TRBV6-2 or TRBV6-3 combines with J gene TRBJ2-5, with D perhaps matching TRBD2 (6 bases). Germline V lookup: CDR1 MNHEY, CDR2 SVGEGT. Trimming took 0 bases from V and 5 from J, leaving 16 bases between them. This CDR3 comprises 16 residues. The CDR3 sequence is CASSYSPGDVWETQYF. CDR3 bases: TGTGCCAGCAGTTACTCACCGGGAGATGTATGGGAGACCCAGTACTTC.

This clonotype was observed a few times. The CDR3 DNA sequence: TGCAGTGCTAGTGATACCGGGACTAGCGGGAGAGCATACACCGGGGAGCTGTTTTTT. This gives the protein CSASDTGTSGRAYTGELFF. This chain uses TRBV20-1 with TRBJ2-2; TRBD2 agrees at 14 bases. This CDR3 spans 19 amino acids. The trim removed 3 bases at V and 3 bases at J, leaving 12 bases unmatched. Per germline, CDR1 DFQATT and CDR2 SNEGSKA (reference sequence).

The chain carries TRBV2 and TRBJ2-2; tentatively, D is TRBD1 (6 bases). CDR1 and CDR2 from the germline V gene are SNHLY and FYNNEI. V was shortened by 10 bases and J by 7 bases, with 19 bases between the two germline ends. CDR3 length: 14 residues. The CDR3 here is CATLPQGGSGELFF. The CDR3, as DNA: TGTGCCACCTTACCACAGGGTGGAAGCGGGGAGCTGTTTTTT.

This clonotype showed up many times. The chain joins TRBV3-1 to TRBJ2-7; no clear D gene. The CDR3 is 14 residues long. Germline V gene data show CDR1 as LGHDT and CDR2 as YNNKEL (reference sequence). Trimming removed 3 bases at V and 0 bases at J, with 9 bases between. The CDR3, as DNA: TGTGCCAGCAGCCAGCGCGGCACCTCCTACGAGCAGTACTTC. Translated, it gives CASSQRGTSYEQYF.

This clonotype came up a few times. This chain's CDR3 is CASRTEGRGYTF. As DNA, the CDR3 is TGTGCCAGCAGAACGGAGGGTAGGGGCTACACCTTC. The chain combines TRBV6-5 with TRBJ1-2, with D unresolved. The CDR3 spans 12 residues. Looked up from germline, CDR1 is MNHEY and CDR2 is SVGAGI. The V end was cut by 6 bases, the J end by 8 bases, with 13 bases between.

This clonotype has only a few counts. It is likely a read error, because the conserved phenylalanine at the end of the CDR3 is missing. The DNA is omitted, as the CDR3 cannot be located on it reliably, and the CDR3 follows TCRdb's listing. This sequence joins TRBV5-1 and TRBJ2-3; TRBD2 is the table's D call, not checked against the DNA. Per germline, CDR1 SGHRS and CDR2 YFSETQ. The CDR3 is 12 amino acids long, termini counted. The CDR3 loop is CASSLGSGSEIV.

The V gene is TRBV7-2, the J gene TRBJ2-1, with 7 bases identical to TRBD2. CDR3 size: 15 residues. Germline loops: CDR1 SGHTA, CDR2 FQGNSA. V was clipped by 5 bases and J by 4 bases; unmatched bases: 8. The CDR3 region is CASSLNGREYNEQFF. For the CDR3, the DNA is TGTGCCAGCAGCCTCAACGGGCGGGAGTACAATGAGCAGTTCTTC.

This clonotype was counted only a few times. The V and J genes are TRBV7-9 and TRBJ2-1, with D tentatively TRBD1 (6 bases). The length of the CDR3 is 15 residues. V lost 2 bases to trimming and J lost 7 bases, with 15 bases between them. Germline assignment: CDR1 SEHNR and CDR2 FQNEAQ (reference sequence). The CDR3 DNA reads TGTGCCAGCAGCTTATACCAGGGGCTGAAGAATGAGCAGTTCTTC. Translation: CASSLYQGLKNEQFF.

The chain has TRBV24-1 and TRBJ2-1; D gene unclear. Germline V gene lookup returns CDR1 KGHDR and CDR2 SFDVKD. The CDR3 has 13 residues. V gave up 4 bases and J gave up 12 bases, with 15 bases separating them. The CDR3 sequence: CATSETQRFPQFF. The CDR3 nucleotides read TGTGCCACCAGTGAGACCCAACGGTTTCCGCAGTTCTTC.

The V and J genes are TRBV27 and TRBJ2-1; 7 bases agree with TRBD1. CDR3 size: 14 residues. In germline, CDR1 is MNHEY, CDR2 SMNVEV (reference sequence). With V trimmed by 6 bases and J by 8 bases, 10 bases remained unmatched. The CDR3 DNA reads TGTGCCAGCAGCCACCGACAGGGTCGGGATGAGCAGTTCTTC. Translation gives CASSHRQGRDEQFF.

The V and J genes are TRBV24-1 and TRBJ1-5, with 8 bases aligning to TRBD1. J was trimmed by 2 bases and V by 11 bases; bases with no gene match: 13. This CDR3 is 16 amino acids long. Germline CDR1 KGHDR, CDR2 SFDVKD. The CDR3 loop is CASSPLPGQGNQPQHF. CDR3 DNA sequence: TGTGCCAGTAGCCCCCTTCCGGGACAGGGCAATCAGCCCCAGCATTTT.

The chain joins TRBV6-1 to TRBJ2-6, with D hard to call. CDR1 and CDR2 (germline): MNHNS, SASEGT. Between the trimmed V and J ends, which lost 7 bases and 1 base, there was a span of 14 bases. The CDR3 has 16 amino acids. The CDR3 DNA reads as TGTGCCAGCAATGGAATGATAGGGTCTGGGGCCAACGTCCTGACTTTC. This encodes CASNGMIGSGANVLTF.